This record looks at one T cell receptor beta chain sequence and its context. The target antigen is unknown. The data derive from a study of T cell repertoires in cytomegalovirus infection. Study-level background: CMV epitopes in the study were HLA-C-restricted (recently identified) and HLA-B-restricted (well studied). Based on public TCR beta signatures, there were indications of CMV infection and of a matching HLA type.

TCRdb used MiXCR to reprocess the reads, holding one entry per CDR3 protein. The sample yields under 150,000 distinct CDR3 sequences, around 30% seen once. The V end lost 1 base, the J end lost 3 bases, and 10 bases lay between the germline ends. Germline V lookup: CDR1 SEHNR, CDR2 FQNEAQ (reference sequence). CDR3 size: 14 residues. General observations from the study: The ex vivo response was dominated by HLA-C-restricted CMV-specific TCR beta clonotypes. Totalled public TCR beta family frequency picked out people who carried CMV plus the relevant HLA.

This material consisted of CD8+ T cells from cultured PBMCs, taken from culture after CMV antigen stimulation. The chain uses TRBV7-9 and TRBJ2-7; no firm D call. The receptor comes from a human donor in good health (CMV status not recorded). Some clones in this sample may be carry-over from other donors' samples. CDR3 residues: CASSLVPSLYEQYF. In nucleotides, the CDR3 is TGTGCCAGCAGCTTAGTACCCAGCCTCTACGAGCAGTACTTC.